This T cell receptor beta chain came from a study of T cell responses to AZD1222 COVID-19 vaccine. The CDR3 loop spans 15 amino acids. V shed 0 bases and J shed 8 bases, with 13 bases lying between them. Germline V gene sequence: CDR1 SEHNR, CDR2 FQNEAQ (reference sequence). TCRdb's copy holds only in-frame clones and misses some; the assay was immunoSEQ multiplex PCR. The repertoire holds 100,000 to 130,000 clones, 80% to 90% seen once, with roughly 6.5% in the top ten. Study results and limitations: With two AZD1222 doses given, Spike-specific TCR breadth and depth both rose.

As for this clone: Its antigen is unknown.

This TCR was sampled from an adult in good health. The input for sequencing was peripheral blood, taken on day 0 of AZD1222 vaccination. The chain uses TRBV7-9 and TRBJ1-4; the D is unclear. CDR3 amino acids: CASSLAVRDGEKLFF. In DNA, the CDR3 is TGTGCCAGCAGCTTAGCGGTTAGGGATGGCGAAAAACTGTTTTTT.